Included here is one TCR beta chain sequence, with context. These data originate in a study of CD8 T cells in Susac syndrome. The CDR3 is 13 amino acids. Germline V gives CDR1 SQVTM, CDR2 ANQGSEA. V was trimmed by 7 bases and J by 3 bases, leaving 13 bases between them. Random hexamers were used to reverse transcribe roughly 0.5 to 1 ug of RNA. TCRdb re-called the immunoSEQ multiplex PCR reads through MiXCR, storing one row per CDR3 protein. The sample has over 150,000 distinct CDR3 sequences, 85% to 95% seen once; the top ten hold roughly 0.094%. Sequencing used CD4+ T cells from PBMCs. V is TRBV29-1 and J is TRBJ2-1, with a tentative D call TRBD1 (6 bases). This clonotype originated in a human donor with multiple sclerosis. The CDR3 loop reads CSAARGLYNEQFF. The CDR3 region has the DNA TGCAGCGCCGCCAGGGGTCTCTACAATGAGCAGTTCTTC.